This T cell receptor beta chain was identified during a study of CD8 T cells in ankylosing spondylitis. Study-level points and caveats: The study looked at matched synovial fluid samples from ankylosing spondylitis patients. Disease-linked clones were reported to be significantly enriched there.

In the case of this clonotype: Its specificity is unknown.

This CDR3 comprises 13 residues. Germline CDR1 is DFQATT and CDR2 is SNEGSKA (reference sequence). The J segment lost 5 bases and the V segment lost 5 bases, leaving 5 bases of the junction unmatched. TCRdb ran MiXCR on the 5' RACE reads and lists one entry per CDR3 protein. The profile covers 200,000 to 250,000 distinct CDR3 sequences, with roughly 26% appearing a single time and 6.6% taken by the ten largest. This clonotype originated in a male donor with ankylosing spondylitis or in good health (not recorded which). The V and J genes are TRBV20-1 and TRBJ1-5, with 8 bases matching TRBD1. The material sequenced was blood, either unsorted or a sorted T cell fraction (not recorded which). The chain's CDR3 is CSASYRGDQPQHF. CDR3 DNA sequence: TGCAGTGCTTCGTACAGGGGGGATCAGCCCCAGCATTTT.